This T cell receptor (beta chain) was identified during a study of response to subunit inactivated influenza vaccine. Findings and limits, study-wide: After each seasonal influenza vaccination, few new T cells are recruited, the authors suggested.

V dropped 7 bases and J dropped 1 base, with 19 bases sitting between them. The CDR3 has 15 amino acids. CDR1 and CDR2 from the germline V gene are SQVTM and ANQGSEA. MiXCR, run by TCRdb on the RT-PCR reads, gives a single entry per CDR3 protein. The table has hundreds of thousands of distinct CDR3 sequences, around 13% seen once; the top ten hold 6.5% to 8.5%. Comment on this clonotype: Its target is not known.

The TCR was taken from a man aged 50 to 60 who received an inactivated influenza vaccine. This specimen was PBMCs from blood, taken 14 days before vaccination. The chain couples TRBV29-1 to TRBJ1-1; maybe TRBD1 (6 bases). Here the CDR3 DNA reads TGCAGCGCCACCAAATACACAGGGTGGAACACTGAAGCTTTCTTT. Amino acid sequence: CSATKYTGWNTEAFF.